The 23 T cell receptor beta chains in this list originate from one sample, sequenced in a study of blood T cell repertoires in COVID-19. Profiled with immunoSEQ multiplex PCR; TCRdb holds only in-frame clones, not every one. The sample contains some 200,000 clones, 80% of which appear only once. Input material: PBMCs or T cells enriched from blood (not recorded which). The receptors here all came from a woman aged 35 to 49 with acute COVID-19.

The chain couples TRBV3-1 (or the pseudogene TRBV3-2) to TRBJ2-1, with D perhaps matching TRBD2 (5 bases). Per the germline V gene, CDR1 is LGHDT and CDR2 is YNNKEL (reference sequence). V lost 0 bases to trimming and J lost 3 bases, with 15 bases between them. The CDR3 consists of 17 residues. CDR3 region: CASSQDVRGRDYNEQFF. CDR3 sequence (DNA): TGTGCCAGCAGCCAAGATGTGAGAGGGAGAGACTACAATGAGCAGTTCTTC.

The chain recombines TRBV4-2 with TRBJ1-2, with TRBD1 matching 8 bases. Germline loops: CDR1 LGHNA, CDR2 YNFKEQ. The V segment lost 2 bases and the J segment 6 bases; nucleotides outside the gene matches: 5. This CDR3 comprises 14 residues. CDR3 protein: CASSQLDRVHGYTF. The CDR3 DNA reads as TGTGCCAGCAGCCAACTGGACAGGGTTCATGGCTACACCTTC.

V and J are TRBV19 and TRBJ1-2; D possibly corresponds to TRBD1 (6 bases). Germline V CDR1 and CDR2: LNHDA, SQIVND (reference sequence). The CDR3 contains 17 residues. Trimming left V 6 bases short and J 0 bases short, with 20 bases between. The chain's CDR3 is CASSRERDRRANYGYTF. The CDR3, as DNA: TGTGCCAGTAGCAGGGAACGAGACAGGCGAGCTAACTATGGCTACACCTTC.

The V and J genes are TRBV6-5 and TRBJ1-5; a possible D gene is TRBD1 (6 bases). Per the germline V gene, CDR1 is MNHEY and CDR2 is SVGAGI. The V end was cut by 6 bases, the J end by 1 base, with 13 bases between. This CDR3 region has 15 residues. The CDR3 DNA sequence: TGTGCCAGCAGACTAACAGGGTTAAGCAATCAGCCCCAGCATTTT. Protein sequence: CASRLTGLSNQPQHF.

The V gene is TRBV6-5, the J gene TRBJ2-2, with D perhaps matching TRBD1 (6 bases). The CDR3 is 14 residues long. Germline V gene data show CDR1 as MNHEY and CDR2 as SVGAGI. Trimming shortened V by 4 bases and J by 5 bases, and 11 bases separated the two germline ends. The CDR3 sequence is CASSSGQSTGELFF. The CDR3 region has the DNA TGTGCCAGCAGTTCCGGACAGTCTACCGGGGAGCTGTTTTTT.

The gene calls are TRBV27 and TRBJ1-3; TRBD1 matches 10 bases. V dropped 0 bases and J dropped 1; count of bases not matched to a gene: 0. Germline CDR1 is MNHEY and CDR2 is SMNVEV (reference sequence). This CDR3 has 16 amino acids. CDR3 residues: CASSLSGQGSGNTIYF. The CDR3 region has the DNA TGTGCCAGCAGTTTATCGGGACAGGGGTCTGGAAACACCATATATTTT.

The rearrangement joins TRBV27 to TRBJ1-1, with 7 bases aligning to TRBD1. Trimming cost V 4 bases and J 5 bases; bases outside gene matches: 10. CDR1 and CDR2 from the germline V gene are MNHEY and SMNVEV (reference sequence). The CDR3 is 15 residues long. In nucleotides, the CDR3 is TGTGCCAGCAGTTCACGACAGGGTCTGGGTACTGAAGCTTTCTTT. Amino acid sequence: CASSSRQGLGTEAFF.

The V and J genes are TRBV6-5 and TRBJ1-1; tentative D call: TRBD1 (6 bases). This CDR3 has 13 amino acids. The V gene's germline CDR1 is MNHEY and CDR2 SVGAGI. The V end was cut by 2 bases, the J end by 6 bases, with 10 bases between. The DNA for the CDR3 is TGTGCCAGCAGTTACGTCAGGGGCCCTGAAGCTTTCTTT. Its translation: CASSYVRGPEAFF.

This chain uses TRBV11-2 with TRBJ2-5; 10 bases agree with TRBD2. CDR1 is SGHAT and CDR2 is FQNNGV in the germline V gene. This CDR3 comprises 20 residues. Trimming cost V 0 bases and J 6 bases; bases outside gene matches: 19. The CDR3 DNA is TGTGCCAGCAGCTTAGAGGGTAATGACGGGGAGCGGGGGGGCCTAAAGACCCAGTACTTC. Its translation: CASSLEGNDGERGGLKTQYF.

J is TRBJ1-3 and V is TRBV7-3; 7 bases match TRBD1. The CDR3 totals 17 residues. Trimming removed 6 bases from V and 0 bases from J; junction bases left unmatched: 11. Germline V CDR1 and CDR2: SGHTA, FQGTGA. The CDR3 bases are TGTGCCAGCAGGGGCAACTCCGGGACAGTCTCTGGAAACACCATATATTTT. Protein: CASRGNSGTVSGNTIYF. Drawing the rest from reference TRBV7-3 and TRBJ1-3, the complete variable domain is GAGVSQTPSNKVTEKGKYVELRCDPISGHTALYWYRQSLGQGPEFLIYFQGTGAADDSGLPNDRFFAVRPEGSVSTLKIQRTERGDSAVYLCASRGNSGTVSGNTIYFGEGSWLTVV.

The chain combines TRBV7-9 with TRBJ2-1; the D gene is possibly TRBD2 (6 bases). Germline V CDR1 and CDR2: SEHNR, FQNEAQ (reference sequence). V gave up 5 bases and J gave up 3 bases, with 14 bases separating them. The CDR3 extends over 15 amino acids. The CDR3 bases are TGTGCCAGCAGCCCCCCGGGCGGGGTCTACAATGAGCAGTTCTTC. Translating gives CASSPPGGVYNEQFF.

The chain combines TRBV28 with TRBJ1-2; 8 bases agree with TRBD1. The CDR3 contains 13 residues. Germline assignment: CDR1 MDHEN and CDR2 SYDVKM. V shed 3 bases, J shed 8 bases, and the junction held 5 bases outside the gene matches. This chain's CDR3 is CASSFQGARGYTF. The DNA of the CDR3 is TGTGCCAGCAGTTTTCAGGGGGCGCGCGGCTACACCTTC.

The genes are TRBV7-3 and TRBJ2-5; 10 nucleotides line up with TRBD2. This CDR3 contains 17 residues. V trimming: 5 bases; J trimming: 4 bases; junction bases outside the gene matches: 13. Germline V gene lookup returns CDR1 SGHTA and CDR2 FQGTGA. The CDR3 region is CASSPAPLAGFAETQYF. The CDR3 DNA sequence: TGTGCCAGCAGCCCCGCCCCACTAGCGGGATTCGCAGAGACCCAGTACTTC.

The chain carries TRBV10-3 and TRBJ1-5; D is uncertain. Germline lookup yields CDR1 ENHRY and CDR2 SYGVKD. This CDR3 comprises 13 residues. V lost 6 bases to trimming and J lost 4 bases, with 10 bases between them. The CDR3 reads CAISGEKNQPQHF. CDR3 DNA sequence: TGTGCCATCAGCGGGGAGAAGAATCAGCCCCAGCATTTT.

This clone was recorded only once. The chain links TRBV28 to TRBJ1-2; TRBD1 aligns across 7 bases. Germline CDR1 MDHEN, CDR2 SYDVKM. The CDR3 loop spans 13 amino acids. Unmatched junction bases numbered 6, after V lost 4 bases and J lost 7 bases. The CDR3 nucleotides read TGTGCCAGCAGTTCTAGGGACAGAAGTGGCTACACCTTC. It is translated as CASSSRDRSGYTF.

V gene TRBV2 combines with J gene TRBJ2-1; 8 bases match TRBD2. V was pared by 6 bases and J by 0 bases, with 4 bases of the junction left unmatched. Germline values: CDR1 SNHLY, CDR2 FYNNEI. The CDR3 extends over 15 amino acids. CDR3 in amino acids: CASSSGGSSYNEQFF. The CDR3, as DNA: TGTGCCAGCAGCAGCGGGGGTAGCTCCTACAATGAGCAGTTCTTC.

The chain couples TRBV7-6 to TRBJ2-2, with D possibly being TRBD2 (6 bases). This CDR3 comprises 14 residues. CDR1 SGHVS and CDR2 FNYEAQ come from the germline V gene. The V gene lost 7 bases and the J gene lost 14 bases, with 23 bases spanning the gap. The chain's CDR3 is CASNRPEAGGQLFF. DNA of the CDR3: TGTGCCAGCAACAGACCGGAGGCAGGAGGGCAACTGTTTTTT.

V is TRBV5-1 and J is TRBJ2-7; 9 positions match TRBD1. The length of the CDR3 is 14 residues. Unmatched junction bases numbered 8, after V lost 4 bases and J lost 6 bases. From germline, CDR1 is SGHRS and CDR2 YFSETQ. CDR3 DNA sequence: TGCGCCAGCAGCACCGGGACAGGGATTATCGAGCAGTACTTC. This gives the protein CASSTGTGIIEQYF.

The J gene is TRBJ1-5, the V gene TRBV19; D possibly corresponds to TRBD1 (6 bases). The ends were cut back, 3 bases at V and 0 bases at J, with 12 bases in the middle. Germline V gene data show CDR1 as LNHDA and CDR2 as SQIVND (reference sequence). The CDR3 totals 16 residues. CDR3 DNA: TGTGCCAGTAGTATTGTAAGGGGGAATAGCAATCAGCCCCAGCATTTT. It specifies CASSIVRGNSNQPQHF.

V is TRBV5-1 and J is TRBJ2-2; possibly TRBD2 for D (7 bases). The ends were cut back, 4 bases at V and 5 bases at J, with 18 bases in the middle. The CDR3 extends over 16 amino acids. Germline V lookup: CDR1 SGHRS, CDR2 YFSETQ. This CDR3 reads CASSPSLGGGTGELFF. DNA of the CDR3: TGCGCCAGCAGCCCCTCCTTAGGGGGAGGGACCGGGGAGCTGTTTTTT.

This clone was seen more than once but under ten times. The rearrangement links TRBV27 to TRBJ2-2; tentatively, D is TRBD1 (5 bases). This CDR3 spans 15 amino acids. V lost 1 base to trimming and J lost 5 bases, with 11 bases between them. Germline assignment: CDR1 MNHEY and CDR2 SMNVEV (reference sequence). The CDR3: CASSLLPGLTGELFF. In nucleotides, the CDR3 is TGTGCCAGCAGTTTATTACCAGGGTTGACCGGGGAGCTGTTTTTT.

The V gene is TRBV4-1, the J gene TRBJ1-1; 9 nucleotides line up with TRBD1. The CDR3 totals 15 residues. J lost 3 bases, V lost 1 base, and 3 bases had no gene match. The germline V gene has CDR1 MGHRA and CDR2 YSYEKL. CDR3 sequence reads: CASSQGTGGYTEAFF. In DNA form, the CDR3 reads TGCGCCAGCAGCCAAGGAACAGGGGGCTACACTGAAGCTTTCTTT.

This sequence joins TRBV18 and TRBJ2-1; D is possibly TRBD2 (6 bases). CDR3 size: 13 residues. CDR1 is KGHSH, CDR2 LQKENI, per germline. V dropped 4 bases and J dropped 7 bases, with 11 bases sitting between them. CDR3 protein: CASSLSSVNEQFF. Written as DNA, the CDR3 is TGTGCCAGCTCACTTTCTAGCGTAAATGAGCAGTTCTTC.